Listed here is a single TCR beta chain. This clonotype was seen a handful of times. Its antigen remains undetermined. Base qualities are not recorded, but no much larger clone differs from it by a single base. This sample was included in a study of human T cells and chemical hapten exposure (dated by TCRdb to about 2021). General notes on the study: Libraries were pooled for sequencing, and per-sample TCR yields varied mainly because of small differences in library volumes within the pool. Each blood RNA sample was used to sequence both TCR alpha and TCR beta chains. This study followed changes in the peripheral blood TCR repertoire in vivo during primary and secondary sensitization of alopecia patients to the hapten diphenylcyclopropenone (DPC).

To prepare the library, 5' RACE was applied. Sequencing relied on an Illumina MiSeq. Library preparation attached unique molecular identifiers to individual cDNA molecules for quantitative, reproducible TCR counting. On the authors' methods: A median of roughly 100,000 TCRs per sample was observed, with a range of roughly 20,000 to 700,000. V, J and CDR3 annotation of the TCR reads was performed with the Decombinator software suite. Every sample was subsampled to the same number of TCRs (28,000) for the PS versus PT1 abundance plots. Expanded TCRs were defined as absent before sensitization and observed at least eight times at the 2-week time point. Clones were called with MiXCR by TCRdb after fastp trimmed the public reads at Q25, and only in-frame beta chains were retained. Each record represents a unique CDR3 protein, reported with the most common genes and DNA among its rows. What appears here as the V and J calls and clone size reflects TCRdb's work, not the paper's. The sample table shows about 120,000 distinct CDR3 sequences, and roughly 18% are seen once. The ten largest clones capture approximately 2.8% of the sample.

Trimming removed 1 base from V and 5 bases from J, leaving 12 bases between the germline ends. Measured from the cysteine to the phenylalanine, the CDR3 is 14 residues long. Solely the CDR3 DNA is kept, with 42 bases framed from the first base. CDR1 and CDR2, per the germline V gene (reference sequence), are LNHNV and YYDKDF. Total RNA was isolated from unfractionated whole blood collected in Tempus Blood RNA tubes. As TCR sequencing controls, five healthy volunteers were used, with blood taken at day 0, 2 weeks and 6 weeks. Here is what the overall study found, with its caveats: After repeated subsampling, the strength of the expansion versus patch-test correlation and the threshold at which it became significant changed. DPC sensitization did not change how many TCRs were above 1 in 1000 frequency, and no evidence was found of alterations in global repertoire structure.

The sequence links TRBV15 to TRBJ2-7; the D call is possibly TRBD1 or TRBD2, each sharing 6 bases. The source of this sequence is a human donor in good health. This receptor carries the CDR3 CATSRGGDIHEQYF. The sequenced DNA: TGTGCCACCAGCAGAGGGGGGGACATCCACGAGCAGTACTTC. Outside the CDR3, residues come from the reference TRBV15 and TRBJ2-7 proteins, so the full variable domain is: DAMVIQNPRYQVTQFGKPVTLSCSQTLNHNVMYWYQQKSSQAPKLLFHYYDKDFNNEADTPDNFQSRRPNTSFCFLDIRSPGLGDTAMYLCATSRGGDIHEQYFGPGTRLTVT.